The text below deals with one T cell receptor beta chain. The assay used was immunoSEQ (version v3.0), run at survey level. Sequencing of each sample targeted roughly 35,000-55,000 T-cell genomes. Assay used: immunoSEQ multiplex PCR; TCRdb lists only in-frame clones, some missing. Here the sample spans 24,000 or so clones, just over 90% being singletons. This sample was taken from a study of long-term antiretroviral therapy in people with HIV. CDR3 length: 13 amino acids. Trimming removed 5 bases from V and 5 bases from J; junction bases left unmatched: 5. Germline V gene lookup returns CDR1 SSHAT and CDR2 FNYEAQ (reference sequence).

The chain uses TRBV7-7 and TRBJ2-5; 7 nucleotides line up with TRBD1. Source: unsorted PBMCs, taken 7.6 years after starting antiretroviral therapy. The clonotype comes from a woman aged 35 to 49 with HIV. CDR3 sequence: CASSPEQGETQYF. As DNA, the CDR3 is TGTGCCAGCAGCCCGGAACAGGGGGAGACCCAGTACTTC.